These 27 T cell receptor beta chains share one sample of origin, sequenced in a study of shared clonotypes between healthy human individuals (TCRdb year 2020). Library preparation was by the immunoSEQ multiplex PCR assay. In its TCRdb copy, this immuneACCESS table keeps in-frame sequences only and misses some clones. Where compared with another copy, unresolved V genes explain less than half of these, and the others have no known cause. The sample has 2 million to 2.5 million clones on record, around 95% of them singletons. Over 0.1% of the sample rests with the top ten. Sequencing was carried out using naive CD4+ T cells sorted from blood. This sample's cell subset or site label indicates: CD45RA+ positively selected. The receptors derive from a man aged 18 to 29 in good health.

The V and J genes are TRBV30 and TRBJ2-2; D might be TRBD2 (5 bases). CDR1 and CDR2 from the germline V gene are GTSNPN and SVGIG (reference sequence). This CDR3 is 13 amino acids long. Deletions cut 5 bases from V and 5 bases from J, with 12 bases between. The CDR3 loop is CAWGSPGTGELFF. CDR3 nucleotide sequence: TGTGCCTGGGGTTCCCCGGGGACCGGGGAGCTGTTTTTT.

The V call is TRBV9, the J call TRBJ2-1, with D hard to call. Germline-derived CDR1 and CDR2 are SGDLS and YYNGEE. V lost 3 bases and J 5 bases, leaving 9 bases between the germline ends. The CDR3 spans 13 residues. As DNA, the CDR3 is TGTGCCAGCAGCGCTCTGACGGACAATGAGCAGTTCTTC. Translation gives CASSALTDNEQFF.

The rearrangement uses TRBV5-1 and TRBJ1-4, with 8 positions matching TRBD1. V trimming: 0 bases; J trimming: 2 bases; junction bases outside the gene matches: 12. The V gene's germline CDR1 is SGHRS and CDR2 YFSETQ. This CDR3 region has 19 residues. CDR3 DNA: TGCGCCAGCAGCTTGGGACAGGGGTTACCCAACGTTACTAATGAAAAACTGTTTTTT. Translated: CASSLGQGLPNVTNEKLFF.

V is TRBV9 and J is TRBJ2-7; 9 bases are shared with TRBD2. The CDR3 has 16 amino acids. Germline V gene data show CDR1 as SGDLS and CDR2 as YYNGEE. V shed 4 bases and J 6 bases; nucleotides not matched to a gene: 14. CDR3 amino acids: CASSPRRVAGVGEQYF. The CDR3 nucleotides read TGTGCCAGCAGCCCCCGTAGGGTAGCGGGAGTGGGCGAGCAGTACTTC.

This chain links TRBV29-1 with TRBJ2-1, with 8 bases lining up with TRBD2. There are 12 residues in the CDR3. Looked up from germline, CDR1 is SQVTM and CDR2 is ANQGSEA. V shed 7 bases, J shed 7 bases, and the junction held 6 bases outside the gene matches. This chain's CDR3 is CSARSGKNEQFF. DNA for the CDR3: TGCAGCGCCCGTAGCGGGAAGAATGAGCAGTTCTTC.

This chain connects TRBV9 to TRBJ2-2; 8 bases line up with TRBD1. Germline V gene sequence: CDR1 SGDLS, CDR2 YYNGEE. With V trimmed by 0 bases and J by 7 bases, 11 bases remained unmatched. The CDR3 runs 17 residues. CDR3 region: CASSVASGGNFGGELFF. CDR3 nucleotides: TGTGCCAGCAGCGTAGCTTCAGGGGGCAATTTTGGCGGGGAGCTGTTTTTT.

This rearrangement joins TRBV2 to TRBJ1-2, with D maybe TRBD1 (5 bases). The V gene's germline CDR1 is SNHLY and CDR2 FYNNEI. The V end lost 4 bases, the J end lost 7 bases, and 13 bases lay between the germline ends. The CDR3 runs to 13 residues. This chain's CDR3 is CASSVGGNSGYTF. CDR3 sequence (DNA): TGTGCCAGCAGTGTCGGGGGGAATAGTGGCTACACCTTC.

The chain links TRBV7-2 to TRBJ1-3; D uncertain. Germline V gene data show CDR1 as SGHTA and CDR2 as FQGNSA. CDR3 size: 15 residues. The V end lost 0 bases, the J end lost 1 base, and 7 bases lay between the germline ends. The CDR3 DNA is TGTGCCAGCAGCTTAGCGGTGTATTCTGGAAACACCATATATTTT. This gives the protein CASSLAVYSGNTIYF.

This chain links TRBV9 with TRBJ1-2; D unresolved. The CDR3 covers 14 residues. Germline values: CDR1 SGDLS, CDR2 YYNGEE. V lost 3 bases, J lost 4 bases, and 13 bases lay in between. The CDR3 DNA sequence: TGTGCCAGCAGCGCCCATTTGGAATCCTATGGCTACACCTTC. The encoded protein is CASSAHLESYGYTF.

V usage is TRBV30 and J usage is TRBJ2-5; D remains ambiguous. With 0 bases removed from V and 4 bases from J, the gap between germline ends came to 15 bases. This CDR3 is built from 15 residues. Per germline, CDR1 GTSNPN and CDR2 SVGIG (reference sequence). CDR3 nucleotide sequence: TGTGCCTGGAGTGTGGGCGTTAGTCCTGGAGAGACCCAGTACTTC. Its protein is CAWSVGVSPGETQYF.

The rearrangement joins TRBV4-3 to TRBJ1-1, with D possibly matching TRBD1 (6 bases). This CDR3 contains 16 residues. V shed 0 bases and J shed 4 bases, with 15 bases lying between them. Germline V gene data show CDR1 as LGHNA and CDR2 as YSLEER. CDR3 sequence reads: CASSQDRDKGSTEAFF. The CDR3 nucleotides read TGCGCCAGCAGCCAAGACCGGGACAAGGGATCCACTGAAGCTTTCTTT.

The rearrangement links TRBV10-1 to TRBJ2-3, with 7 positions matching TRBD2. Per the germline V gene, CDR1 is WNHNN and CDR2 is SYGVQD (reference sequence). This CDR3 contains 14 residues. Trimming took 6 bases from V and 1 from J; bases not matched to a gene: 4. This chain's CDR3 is CASSEGLRTDTQYF. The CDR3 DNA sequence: TGCGCCAGCAGCGAGGGACTACGCACAGATACGCAGTATTTT.

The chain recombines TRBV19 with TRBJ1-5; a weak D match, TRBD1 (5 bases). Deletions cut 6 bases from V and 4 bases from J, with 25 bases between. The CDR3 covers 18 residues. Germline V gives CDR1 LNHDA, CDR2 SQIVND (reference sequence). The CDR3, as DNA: TGTGCCAGTAGGATGCTGGGGGAGGGCAGGGTGTGGAATCAGCCCCAGCATTTT. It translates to CASRMLGEGRVWNQPQHF.

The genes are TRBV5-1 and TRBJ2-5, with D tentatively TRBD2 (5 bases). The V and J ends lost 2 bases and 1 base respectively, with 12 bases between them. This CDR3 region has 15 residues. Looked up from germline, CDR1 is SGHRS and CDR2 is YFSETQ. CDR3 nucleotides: TGCGCCAGCAGCTTTCCTCGGGGAACCCAAGAGACCCAGTACTTC. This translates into CASSFPRGTQETQYF.

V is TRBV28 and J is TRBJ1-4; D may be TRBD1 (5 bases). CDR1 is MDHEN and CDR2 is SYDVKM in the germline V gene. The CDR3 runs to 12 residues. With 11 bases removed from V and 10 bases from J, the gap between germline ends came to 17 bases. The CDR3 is CAAGPPGGKLFF. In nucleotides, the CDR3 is TGTGCCGCGGGACCCCCGGGGGGAAAACTGTTTTTT.

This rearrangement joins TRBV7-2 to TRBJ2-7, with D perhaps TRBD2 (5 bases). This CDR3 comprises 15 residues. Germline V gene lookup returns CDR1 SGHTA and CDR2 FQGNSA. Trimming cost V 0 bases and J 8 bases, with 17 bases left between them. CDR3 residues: CASSLALPGGDKQYF. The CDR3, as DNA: TGTGCCAGCAGCTTAGCGCTCCCCGGAGGAGATAAGCAGTACTTC.

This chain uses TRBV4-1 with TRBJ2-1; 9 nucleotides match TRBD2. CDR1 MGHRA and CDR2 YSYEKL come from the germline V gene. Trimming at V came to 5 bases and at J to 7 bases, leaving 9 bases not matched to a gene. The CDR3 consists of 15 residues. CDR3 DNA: TGCGCCAGCAGCGCTACTAGCGGGCGAGGAAATGAGCAGTTCTTC. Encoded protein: CASSATSGRGNEQFF.

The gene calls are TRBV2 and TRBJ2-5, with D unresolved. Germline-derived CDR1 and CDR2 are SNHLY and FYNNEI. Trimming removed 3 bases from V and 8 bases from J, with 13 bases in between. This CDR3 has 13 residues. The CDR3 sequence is CASSDGRWGTQYF. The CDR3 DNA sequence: TGTGCCAGCAGTGACGGAAGGTGGGGAACCCAGTACTTC.

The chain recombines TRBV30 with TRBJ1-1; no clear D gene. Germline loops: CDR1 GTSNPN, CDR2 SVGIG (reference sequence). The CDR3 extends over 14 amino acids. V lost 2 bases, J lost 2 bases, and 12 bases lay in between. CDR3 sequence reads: CAWSKVRGNTEAFF. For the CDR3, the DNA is TGTGCCTGGAGTAAAGTTCGAGGTAACACTGAAGCTTTCTTT.

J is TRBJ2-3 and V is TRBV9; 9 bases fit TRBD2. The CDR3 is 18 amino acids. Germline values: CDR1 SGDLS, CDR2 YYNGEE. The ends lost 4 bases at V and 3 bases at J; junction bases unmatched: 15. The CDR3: CASSSAPGAGGRTDTQYF. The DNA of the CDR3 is TGTGCCAGCAGCTCCGCCCCTGGGGCGGGGGGGAGGACAGATACGCAGTATTTT.

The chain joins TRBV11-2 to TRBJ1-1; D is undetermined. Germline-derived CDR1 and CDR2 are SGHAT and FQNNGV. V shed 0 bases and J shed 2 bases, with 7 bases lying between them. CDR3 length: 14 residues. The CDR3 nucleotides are TGTGCCAGCAGCTTAGAGGGGTTTAACACTGAAGCTTTCTTT. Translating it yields CASSLEGFNTEAFF.

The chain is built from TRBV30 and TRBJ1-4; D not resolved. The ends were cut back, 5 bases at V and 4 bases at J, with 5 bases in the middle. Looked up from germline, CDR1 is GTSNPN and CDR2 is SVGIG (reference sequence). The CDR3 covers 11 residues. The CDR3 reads CAWGINEKLFF. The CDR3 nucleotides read TGTGCCTGGGGGATTAATGAAAAACTGTTTTTT.

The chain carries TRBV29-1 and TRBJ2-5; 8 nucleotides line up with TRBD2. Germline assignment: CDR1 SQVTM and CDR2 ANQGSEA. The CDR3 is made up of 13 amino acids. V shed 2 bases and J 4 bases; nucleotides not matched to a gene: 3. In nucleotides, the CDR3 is TGCAGCGTTGAAAGCCTAGCGGGAGAGACCCAGTACTTC. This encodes CSVESLAGETQYF.

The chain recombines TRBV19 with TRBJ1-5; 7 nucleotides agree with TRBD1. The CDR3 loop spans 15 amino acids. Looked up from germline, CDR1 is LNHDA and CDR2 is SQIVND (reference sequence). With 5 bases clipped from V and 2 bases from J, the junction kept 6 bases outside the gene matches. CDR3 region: CASSVTQGGNQPQHF. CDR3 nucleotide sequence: TGTGCCAGTAGTGTGACCCAGGGGGGCAATCAGCCCCAGCATTTT.

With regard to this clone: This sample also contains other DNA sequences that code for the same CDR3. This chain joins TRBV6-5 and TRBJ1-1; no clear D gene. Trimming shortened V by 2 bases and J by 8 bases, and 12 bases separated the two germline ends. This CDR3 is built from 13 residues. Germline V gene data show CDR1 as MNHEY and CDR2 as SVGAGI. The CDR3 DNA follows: TGTGCCAGCAGTTACCGGGCCCCCACGGAAGCTTTCTTT. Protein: CASSYRAPTEAFF.

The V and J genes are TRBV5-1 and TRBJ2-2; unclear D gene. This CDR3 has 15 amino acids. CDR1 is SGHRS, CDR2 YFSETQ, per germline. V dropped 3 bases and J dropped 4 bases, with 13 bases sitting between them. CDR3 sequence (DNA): TGCGCCAGCAGCTCGGAACCCTTCATCACCGGGGAGCTGTTTTTT. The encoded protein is CASSSEPFITGELFF.

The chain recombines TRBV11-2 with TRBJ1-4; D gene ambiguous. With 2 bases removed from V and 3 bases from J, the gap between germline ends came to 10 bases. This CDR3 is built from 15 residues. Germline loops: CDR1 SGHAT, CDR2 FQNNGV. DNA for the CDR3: TGTGCCAGCAGCTTAAGCATAGCGGCTAATGAAAAACTGTTTTTT. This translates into CASSLSIAANEKLFF.